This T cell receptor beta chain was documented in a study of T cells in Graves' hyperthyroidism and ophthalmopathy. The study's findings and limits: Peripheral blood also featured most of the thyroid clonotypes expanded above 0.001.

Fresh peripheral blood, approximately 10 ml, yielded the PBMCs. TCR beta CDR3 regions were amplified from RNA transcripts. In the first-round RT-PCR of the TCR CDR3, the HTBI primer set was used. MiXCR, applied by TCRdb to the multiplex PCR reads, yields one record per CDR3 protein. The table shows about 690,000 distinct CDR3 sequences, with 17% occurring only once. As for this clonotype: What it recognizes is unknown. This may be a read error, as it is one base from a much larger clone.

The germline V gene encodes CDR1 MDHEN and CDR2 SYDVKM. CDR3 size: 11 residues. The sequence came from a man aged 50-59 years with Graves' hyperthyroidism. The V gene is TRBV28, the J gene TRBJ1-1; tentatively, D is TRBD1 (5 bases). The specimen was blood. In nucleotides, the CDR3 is TGTGCCAGCAGGGAACAGGTTGAAGATTTCTTT. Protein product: CASREQVEDFF. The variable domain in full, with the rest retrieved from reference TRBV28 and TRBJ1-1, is DVKVTQSSRYLVKRTGEKVFLECVQDMDHENMFWYRQDPGLGLRLIYFSYDVKMKEKGDIPEGYSVSREKKERFSLILESASTNQTSMYLCASREQVEDFFGQGTRLTVV.